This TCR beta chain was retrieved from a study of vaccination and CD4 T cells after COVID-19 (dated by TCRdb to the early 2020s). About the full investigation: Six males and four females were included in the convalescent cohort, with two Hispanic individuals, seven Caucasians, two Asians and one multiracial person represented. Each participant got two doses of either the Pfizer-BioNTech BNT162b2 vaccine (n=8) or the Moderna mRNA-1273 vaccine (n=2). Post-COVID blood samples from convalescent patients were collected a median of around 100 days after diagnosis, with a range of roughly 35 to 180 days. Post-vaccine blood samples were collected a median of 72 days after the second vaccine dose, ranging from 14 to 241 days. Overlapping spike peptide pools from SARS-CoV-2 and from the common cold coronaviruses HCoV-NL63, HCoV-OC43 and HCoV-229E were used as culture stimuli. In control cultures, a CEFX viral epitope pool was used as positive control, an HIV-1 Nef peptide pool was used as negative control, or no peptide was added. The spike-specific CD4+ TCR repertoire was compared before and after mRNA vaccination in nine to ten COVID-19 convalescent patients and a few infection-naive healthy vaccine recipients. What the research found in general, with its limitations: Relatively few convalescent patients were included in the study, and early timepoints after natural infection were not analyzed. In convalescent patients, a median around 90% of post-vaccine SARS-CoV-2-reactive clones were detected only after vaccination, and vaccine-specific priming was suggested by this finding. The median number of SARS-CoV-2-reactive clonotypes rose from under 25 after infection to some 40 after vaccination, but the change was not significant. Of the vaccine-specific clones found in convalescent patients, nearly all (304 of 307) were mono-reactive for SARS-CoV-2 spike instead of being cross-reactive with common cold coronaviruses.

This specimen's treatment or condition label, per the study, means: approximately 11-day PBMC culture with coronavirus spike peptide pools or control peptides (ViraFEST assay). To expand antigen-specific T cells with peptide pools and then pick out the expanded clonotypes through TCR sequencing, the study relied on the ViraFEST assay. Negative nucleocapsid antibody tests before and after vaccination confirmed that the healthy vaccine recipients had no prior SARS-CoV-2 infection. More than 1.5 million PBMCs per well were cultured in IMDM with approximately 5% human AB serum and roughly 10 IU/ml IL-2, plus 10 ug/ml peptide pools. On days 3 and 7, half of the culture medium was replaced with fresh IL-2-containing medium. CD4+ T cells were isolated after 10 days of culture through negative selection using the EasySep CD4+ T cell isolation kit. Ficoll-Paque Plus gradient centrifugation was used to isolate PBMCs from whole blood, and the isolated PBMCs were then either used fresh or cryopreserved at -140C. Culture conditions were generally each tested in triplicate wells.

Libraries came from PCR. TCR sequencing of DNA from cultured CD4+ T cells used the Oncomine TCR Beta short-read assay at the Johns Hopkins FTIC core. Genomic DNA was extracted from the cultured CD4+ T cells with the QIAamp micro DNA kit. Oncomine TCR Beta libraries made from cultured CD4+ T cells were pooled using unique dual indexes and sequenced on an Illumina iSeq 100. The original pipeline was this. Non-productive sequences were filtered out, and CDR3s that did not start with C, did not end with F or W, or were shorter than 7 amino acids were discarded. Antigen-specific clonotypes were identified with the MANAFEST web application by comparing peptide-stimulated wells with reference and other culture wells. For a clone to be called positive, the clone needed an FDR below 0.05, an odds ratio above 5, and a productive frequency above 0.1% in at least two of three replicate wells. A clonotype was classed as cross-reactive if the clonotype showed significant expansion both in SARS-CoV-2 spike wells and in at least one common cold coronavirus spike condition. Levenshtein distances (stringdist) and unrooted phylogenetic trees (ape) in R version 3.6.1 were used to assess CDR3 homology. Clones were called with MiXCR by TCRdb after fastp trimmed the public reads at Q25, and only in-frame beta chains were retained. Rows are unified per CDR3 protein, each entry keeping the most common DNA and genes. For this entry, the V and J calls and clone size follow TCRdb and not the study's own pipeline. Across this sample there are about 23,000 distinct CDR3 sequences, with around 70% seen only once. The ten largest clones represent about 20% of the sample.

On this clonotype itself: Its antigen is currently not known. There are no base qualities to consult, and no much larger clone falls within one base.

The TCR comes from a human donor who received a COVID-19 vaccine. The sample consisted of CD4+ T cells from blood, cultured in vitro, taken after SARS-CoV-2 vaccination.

In nucleotide form, the sequence is TGTGCCAGCAGTTTAGCAGGGCGCTACAATTCACCCCTCCACTTT. Its protein reads: CASSLAGRYNSPLHF. The V and J genes are TRBV27 and TRBJ1-6, and perhaps TRBD1 as D gene, on 5 matching bases. From cysteine to phenylalanine, the CDR3 is 15 amino acids long. Of the read, only the CDR3 DNA is kept; its 45 bases are in frame from base 1. Trimming removed 2 bases from V and 7 bases from J, leaving 12 bases between the germline ends. According to the germline V gene (reference sequence), CDR1 reads MNHEY and CDR2 reads SMNVEV.